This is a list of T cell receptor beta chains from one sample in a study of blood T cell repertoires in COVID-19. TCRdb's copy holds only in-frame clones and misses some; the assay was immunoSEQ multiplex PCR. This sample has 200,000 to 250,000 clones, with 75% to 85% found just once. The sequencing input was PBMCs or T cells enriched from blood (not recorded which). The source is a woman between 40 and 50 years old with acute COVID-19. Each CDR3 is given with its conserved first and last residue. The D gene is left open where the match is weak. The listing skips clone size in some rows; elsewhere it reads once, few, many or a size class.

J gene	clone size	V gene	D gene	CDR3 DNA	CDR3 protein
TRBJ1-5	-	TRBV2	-	TGTGCCAGCAGTGAAGGACAGAGCAATCAGCCCCAGCATTTT	CASSEGQSNQPQHF
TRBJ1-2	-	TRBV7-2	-	TGTGCCAGCAGCTTTTCCCTCTATGGCTACACCTTC	CASSFSLYGYTF
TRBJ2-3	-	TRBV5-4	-	TGTGCCAGCAGCCTCGCCGGGGGTGCCGATACGCAGTATTTT	CASSLAGGADTQYF
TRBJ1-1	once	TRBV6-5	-	TGTGCCAGCAGACAGTTATTGAACACTGAAGCTTTCTTT	CASRQLLNTEAFF
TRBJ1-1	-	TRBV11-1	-	TGTGCCAGCAGCTTAGCGCTCTCGAGGGGGGCTTTCTTT	CASSLALSRGAFF
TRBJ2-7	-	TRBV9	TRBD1	TGTGCCAGCAGCGTAGGGCAGGGGGCTAAAGGCGAGCAGTACTTC	CASSVGQGAKGEQYF
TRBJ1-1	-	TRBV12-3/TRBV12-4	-	TGTGCCAGCAGAACAGGACAGAGCACTGAAGCTTTCTTT	CASRTGQSTEAFF
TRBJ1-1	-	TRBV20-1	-	TGCAGTGCTAGTTCGTCATCGGGTTGGGACACTGAAGCTTTCTTT	CSASSSSGWDTEAFF
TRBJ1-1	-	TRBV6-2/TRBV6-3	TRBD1	TGTGCCAGCAGTTACACCAAAACCACAGGGGACACTGAAGCTTTCTTT	CASSYTKTTGDTEAFF
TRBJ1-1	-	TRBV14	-	TGTGCCAGCAGCCAAAGCCAGGGGTCGGCTTTCTTT	CASSQSQGSAFF
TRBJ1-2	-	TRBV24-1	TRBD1	TGTGCCACCAGTGACGCGGACAGGGTAGGGTCAGGCTACACCTTC	CATSDADRVGSGYTF
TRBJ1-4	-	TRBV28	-	TGTGCCAGCAGGGTGAATCAGGGTTTGTATGAAAAACTGTTTTTT	CASRVNQGLYEKLFF
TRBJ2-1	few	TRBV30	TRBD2	TGTGCCTGGAGTGTGGGTAGCGGGGGCCACTCCTACAATGAGCAGTTCTTC	CAWSVGSGGHSYNEQFF
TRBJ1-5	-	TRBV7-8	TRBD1	TGTGCCAGCAGCTGGGACAGGAATCAGCCCCAGCATTTT	CASSWDRNQPQHF
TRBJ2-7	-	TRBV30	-	TGTGCCTCCCTTGGACAGAGCTCCTACGAGCAGTACTTC	CASLGQSSYEQYF
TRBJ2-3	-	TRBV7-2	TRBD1	TGTGCCAGCAGCCTACAGGGGAGTTTGGATACGCAGTATTTT	CASSLQGSLDTQYF
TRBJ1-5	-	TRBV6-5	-	TGTGCCAGCAGAACGGGGGATAGCAATCAGCCCCAGCATTTT	CASRTGDSNQPQHF
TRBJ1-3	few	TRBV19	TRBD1	TGTGCCAGTAGTCCATCCTGGACAGGCTCTGGAAACACCATATATTTT	CASSPSWTGSGNTIYF
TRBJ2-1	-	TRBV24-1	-	TGTGCCACCAGTGATCTAGAGACAGACGACAATGAGCAGTTCTTC	CATSDLETDDNEQFF
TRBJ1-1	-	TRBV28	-	TGTGCCAGCATCGTCCCGAACACTGAAGCTTTCTTT	CASIVPNTEAFF
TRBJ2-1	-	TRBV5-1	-	TGCGCCAGCTCCCTGGGGGACACCCCCTACAATGAGCAGTTCTTC	CASSLGDTPYNEQFF
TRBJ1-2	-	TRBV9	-	TGTGCCAGTAAAAGCTCTGAAGCGGGCGGCTACACCTTC	CASKSSEAGGYTF
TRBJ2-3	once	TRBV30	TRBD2	TGTGCCTGGAGTGTAAATAGCGGGGGGTACACAGATACGCAGTATTTT	CAWSVNSGGYTDTQYF
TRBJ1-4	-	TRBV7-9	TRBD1	TGTGCCAGCAGCTTACGAGGACAGGGGAGTGAAAAACTGTTTTTT	CASSLRGQGSEKLFF
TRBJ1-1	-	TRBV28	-	TGTGCCAGCAGTCTAGTTGAGGAACCTGAAGCTTTCTTT	CASSLVEEPEAFF
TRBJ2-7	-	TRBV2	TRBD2	TGTGCCAGCAGTGAAGCGCGGAGAGCTAGCGGGGCCGACTACGAGCAGTACTTC	CASSEARRASGADYEQYF